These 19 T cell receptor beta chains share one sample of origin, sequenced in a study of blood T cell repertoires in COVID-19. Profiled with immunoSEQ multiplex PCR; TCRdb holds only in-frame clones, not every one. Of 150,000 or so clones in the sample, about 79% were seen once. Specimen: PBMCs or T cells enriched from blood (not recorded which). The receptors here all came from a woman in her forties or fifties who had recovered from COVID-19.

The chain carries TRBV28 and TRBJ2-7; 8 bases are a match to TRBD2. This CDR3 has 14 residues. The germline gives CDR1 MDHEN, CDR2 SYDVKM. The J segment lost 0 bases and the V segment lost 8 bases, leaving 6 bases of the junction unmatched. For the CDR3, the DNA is TGTGCCAGCTTGGTAGCGGGGCCCTCCTACGAGCAGTACTTC. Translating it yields CASLVAGPSYEQYF.

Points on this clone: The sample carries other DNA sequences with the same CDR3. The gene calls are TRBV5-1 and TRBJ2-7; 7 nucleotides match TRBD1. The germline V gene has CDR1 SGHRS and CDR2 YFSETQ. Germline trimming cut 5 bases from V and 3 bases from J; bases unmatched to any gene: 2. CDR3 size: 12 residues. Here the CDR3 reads CASSRDSYEQYF. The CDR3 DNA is TGCGCCAGCAGTCGGGACAGCTACGAGCAGTACTTC.

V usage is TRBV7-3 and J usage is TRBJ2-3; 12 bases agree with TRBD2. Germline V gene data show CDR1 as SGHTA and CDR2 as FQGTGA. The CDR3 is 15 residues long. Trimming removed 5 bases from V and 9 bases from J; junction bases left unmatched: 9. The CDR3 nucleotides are TGTGCCAGCAGCCTCCAACCCGGGACTAGCGGGACGCAGTATTTT. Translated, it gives CASSLQPGTSGTQYF.

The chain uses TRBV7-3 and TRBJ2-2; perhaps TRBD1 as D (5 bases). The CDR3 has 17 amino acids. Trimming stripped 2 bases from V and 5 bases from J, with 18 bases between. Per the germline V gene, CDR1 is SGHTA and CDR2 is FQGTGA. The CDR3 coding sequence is TGTGCCAGCAGCTTAGACCCCCTGGCAGGGATAACCGGGGAGCTGTTTTTT. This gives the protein CASSLDPLAGITGELFF.

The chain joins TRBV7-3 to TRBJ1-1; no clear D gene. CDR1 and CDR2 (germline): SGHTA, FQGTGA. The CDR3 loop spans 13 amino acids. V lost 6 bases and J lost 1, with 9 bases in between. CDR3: CASSRSGNTEAFF. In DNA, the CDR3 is TGTGCCAGCAGTCGATCGGGGAACACTGAAGCTTTCTTT.

CDR3 residues: CASSQSGGTKGAFF. CDR3 DNA sequence: TGTGCCAGCAGCCAGTCCGGGGGGACGAAGGGGGCTTTCTTT. The chain joins TRBV3-1 (or the pseudogene TRBV3-2) to TRBJ1-1; possibly TRBD1 for D (5 bases). Germline values: CDR1 LGHDT, CDR2 YNNKEL (reference sequence). V was pared by 3 bases and J by 11 bases, with 19 bases between. This CDR3 region has 14 residues.

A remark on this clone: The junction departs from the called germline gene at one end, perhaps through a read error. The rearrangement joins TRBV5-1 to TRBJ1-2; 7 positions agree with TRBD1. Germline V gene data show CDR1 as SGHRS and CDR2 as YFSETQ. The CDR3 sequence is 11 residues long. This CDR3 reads CASSLGDSVDF. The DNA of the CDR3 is TGCGCCAGCAGCTTGGGGGACAGTGTGGATTTC.

As DNA, the CDR3 is TGTGCCTGGAGTTACTGGGGCGGCAATCAGCCCCAGCATTTT. Translated, it gives CAWSYWGGNQPQHF. J is TRBJ1-5 and V is TRBV30; D is possibly TRBD1 (5 bases). Between the trimmed V and J ends, which lost 2 bases and 2 bases, there was a span of 10 bases. This CDR3 has 14 residues. CDR1 is GTSNPN and CDR2 is SVGIG in the germline V gene (reference sequence).

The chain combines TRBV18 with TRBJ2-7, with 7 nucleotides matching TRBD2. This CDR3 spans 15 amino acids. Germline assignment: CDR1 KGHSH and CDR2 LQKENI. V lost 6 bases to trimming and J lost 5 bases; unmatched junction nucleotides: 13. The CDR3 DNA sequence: TGTGCCAGCTCCACGAGTACCAGCCGGGGGGACGAGCAGTACTTC. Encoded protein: CASSTSTSRGDEQYF.

The DNA of the CDR3 is TGTGCCAGCAGTCTTGAAGGCTCAGGCTATGGCTACACCTTC. It encodes CASSLEGSGYGYTF. The rearrangement links TRBV6-5 to TRBJ1-2; no clear D gene. The V and J ends lost 5 bases and 4 bases respectively, with 14 bases between them. CDR3 length: 14 residues. Germline CDR1 reads MNHEY; CDR2 reads SVGAGI.

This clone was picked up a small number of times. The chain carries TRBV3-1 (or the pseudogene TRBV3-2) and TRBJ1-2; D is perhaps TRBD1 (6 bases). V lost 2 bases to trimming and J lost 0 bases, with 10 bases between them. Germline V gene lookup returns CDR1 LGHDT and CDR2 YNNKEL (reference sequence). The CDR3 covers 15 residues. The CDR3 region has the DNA TGTGCCAGCAGCCAATGGACAGAACCTAACTATGGCTACACCTTC. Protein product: CASSQWTEPNYGYTF.

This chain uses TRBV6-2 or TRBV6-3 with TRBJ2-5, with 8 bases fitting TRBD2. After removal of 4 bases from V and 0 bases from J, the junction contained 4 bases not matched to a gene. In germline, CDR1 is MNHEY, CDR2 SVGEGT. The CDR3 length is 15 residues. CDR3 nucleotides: TGTGCCAGCAGTTTTAGCGGGACGTACCAAGAGACCCAGTACTTC. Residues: CASSFSGTYQETQYF.

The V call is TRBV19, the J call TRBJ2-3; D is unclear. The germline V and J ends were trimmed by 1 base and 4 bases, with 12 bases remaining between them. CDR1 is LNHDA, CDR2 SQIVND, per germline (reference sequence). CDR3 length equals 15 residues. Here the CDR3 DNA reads TGTGCCAGTAGTATAGGAAACAGTTATCCAGATACGCAGTATTTT. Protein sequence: CASSIGNSYPDTQYF. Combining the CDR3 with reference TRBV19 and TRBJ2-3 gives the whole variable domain DGGITQSPKYLFRKEGQNVTLSCEQNLNHDAMYWYRQDPGQGLRLIYYSQIVNDFQKGDIAEGYSVSREKKESFPLTVTSAQKNPTAFYLCASSIGNSYPDTQYFGPGTRLTVL.

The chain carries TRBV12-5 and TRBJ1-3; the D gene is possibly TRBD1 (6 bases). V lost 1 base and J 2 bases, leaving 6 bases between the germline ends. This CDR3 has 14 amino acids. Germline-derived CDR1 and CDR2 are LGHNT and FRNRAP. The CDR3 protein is CASGLGTAGNTIYF. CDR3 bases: TGTGCTAGTGGTTTGGGGACAGCTGGAAACACCATATATTTT.

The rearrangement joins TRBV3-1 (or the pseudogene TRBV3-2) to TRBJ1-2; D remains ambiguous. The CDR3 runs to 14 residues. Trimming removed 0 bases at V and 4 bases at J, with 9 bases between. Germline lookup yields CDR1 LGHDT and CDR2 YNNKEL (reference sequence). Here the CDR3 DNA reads TGTGCCAGCAGCCAAGAAACGGGGAGCTATGGCTACACCTTC. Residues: CASSQETGSYGYTF.

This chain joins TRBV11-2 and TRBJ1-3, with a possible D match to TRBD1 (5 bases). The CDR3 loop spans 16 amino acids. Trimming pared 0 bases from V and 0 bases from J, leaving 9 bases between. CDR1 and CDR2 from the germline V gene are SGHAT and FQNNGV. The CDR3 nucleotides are TGTGCCAGCAGCTTAGACAGGGTATACTCTGGAAACACCATATATTTT. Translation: CASSLDRVYSGNTIYF.

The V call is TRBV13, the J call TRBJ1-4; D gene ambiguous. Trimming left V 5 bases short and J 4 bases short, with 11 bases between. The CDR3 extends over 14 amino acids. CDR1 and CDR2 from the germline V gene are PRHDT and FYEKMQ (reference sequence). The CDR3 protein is CASSLSGNNEKLFF. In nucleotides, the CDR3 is TGTGCCAGCAGCCTCTCGGGGAATAATGAAAAACTGTTTTTT.

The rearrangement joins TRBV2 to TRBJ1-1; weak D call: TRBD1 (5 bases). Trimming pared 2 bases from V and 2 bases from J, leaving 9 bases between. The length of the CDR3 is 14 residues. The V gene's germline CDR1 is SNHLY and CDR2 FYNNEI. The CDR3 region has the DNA TGTGCCAGCAGTGAACGACAGCTTAACACTGAAGCTTTCTTT. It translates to CASSERQLNTEAFF.

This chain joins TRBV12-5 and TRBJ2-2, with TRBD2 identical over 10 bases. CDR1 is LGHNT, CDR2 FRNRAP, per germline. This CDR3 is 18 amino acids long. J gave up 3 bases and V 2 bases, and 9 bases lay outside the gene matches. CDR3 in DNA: TGTGCTAGTGGTTTGCCGGGGATGAGCGGGGGGGACACCGGGGAGCTGTTTTTT. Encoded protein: CASGLPGMSGGDTGELFF.